One sample yielded the 19 T cell receptor beta chains listed below, sequenced in a study of PD-L1 blockade in urothelial cancer. Measured with immunoSEQ multiplex PCR; TCRdb has only the in-frame clones, and not every one. The table records about 19,000 clones, over 75% of them present only once. As to time point: peripheral blood 6 weeks after treatment start. Specimen: PBMCs, collected around atezolizumab (anti-PD-L1) treatment. The origin of the receptors is a man in his forties or fifties with urothelial cancer.

V gene TRBV6-1 combines with J gene TRBJ2-7, with D uncertain. V shed 4 bases and J shed 2 bases, with 6 bases lying between them. This CDR3 region has 12 residues. CDR1 and CDR2 (germline): MNHNS, SASEGT. CDR3 nucleotides: TGTGCCAGCAGTGGGATAGCCTACGAGCAGTACGTC. This sequence encodes CASSGIAYEQYV.

This clone was seen just once. The chain is built from TRBV15 and TRBJ1-1; weak D call: TRBD1 (5 bases). Trimming removed 0 bases at V and 6 bases at J, with 8 bases between. Germline V gene data show CDR1 as LNHNV and CDR2 as YYDKDF (reference sequence). CDR3 length: 13 amino acids. DNA for the CDR3: TGTGCCACCAGCAGAGATCGGGGGGCTGAAGCTTTCTTT. Translating it yields CATSRDRGAEAFF.

V gene TRBV2 combines with J gene TRBJ1-2; D may be TRBD1 (6 bases). CDR3 size: 12 residues. Germline values: CDR1 SNHLY, CDR2 FYNNEI. CDR3 sequence (DNA): TGTGCACAGGGAGGGGGTGGATATGGCTACACCTTC. Protein product: CAQGGGGYGYTF.

This clone was found once. The genes are TRBV27 and TRBJ2-1, with D unresolved. CDR3 length: 12 residues. The V gene lost 2 bases and the J gene lost 6 bases, with 5 bases spanning the gap. CDR1 is MNHEY and CDR2 is SMNVEV in the germline V gene (reference sequence). CDR3 residues: CASSLPTNEQFF. CDR3 DNA: TGTGCCAGCAGTTTACCTACCAATGAGCAGTTCTTC.

The V gene is TRBV2, the J gene TRBJ2-1, with a possible D match to TRBD2 (6 bases). This CDR3 contains 17 residues. CDR1 SNHLY and CDR2 FYNNEI come from the germline V gene. V lost 5 bases and J lost 7, with 24 bases in between. As DNA, the CDR3 is TGTGCCAGCAGTACCACCGTTGGAGGACCGGCGGGGAATGAGCAGTTCTTC. The encoded protein is CASSTTVGGPAGNEQFF.

This clone turned up a few times. The V and J genes are TRBV7-2 and TRBJ1-5; D is ambiguous. Germline V gene sequence: CDR1 SGHTA, CDR2 FQGNSA. V dropped 5 bases and J dropped 1 base, with 12 bases sitting between them. There are 15 residues in the CDR3. CDR3 loop: CASSRSSGSNQPQHF. The CDR3 bases are TGTGCCAGCAGCCGGTCGAGCGGGAGCAATCAGCCCCAGCATTTT.

In this sample, this clone turned up once. This rearrangement joins TRBV6-1 to TRBJ1-5; tentatively, D is TRBD1 (5 bases). The length of the CDR3 is 14 residues. Germline CDR1 and CDR2: MNHNS and SASEGT. Trimming removed 6 bases at V and 10 bases at J, with 19 bases between. CDR3 protein: CASSTGQGLSPQHF. The DNA for the CDR3 is TGTGCCAGCAGCACCGGTCAGGGCCTAAGTCCCCAGCATTTT.

The gene calls are TRBV2 and TRBJ1-2, with D unclear. From germline, CDR1 is SNHLY and CDR2 FYNNEI. The CDR3 is made up of 11 amino acids. V was trimmed by 8 bases and J by 8 bases, leaving 12 bases between them. This CDR3 is CASVLVSGYTF. The CDR3 DNA reads TGTGCCAGCGTCCTAGTCTCCGGCTACACCTTC.

The CDR3 loop reads CASSQELTGTGANYGYTF. CDR3 in DNA: TGTGCCAGCAGCCAAGAGCTCACTGGGACAGGAGCTAACTATGGCTACACCTTC. The gene calls are TRBV4-2 and TRBJ1-2, with 8 nucleotides matching TRBD1. Trimming removed 0 bases from V and 0 bases from J; junction bases left unmatched: 9. Germline loops: CDR1 LGHNA, CDR2 YNFKEQ. The CDR3 has 18 residues.

The chain joins TRBV18 to TRBJ1-3; D is unclear. This CDR3 has 15 amino acids. Trimming took 3 bases from V and 0 from J, leaving 9 bases between them. Germline V lookup: CDR1 KGHSH, CDR2 LQKENI. CDR3 sequence reads: CASSPTTRSGNTIYF. DNA of the CDR3: TGTGCCAGCTCACCTACGACTCGCTCTGGAAACACCATATATTTT.

The chain combines TRBV27 with TRBJ2-4, with D possibly being TRBD1 (6 bases). Germline CDR1 is MNHEY and CDR2 is SMNVEV (reference sequence). V was pared by 2 bases and J by 0 bases, with 17 bases between. This CDR3 is 18 amino acids long. CDR3 nucleotides: TGTGCCAGCAGTTTAAGGGGGTTGGGCTTGGGAGCCAAAAACATTCAGTACTTC. Translation gives CASSLRGLGLGAKNIQYF.

The chain links TRBV28 to TRBJ2-7, with TRBD1 matching 8 bases. The J segment lost 5 bases and the V segment lost 6 bases, leaving 3 bases of the junction unmatched. From germline, CDR1 is MDHEN and CDR2 SYDVKM. The CDR3 consists of 12 residues. CDR3 coding DNA: TGTGCCAGCAGCCCACAGGGGGACGAGCAGTACTTC. Translation: CASSPQGDEQYF. Together with reference TRBV28 and TRBJ2-7, the CDR3 gives the full variable domain: DVKVTQSSRYLVKRTGEKVFLECVQDMDHENMFWYRQDPGLGLRLIYFSYDVKMKEKGDIPEGYSVSREKKERFSLILESASTNQTSMYLCASSPQGDEQYFGPGTRLTVT.

The chain couples TRBV19 to TRBJ1-1, with 9 bases fitting TRBD1. The CDR3 is 14 residues long. The V and J ends lost 7 bases and 7 bases, in that order; junction bases with no gene match: 10. CDR1 is LNHDA and CDR2 is SQIVND in the germline V gene (reference sequence). CDR3 in DNA: TGTGCCAGTAAAGGCGAACAGGGGGCAGGTGAAGCTTTCTTT. Residues: CASKGEQGAGEAFF.

This chain uses TRBV6-1 with TRBJ2-1; the D gene is possibly TRBD1 (8 bases). CDR1 and CDR2 (germline): MNHNS, SASEGT. The CDR3 sequence is 15 residues long. Trimming took 2 bases from V and 7 from J, leaving 15 bases between them. CDR3 bases: TGTGCCAGCAGTGAAAAGGACAGGGACTATAATGAGCAGTTCTTC. This encodes CASSEKDRDYNEQFF.

V and J are TRBV6-1 and TRBJ2-7; the D gene is possibly TRBD2 (5 bases). The CDR3 covers 12 residues. The V and J ends lost 8 bases and 5 bases respectively, with 13 bases between them. Germline V gene data show CDR1 as MNHNS and CDR2 as SASEGT. CDR3 residues: CASRRTGNEQYF. CDR3 bases: TGTGCCAGCCGGCGGACCGGGAACGAGCAGTACTTC.

For the CDR3, the DNA is TGTGCTAGTGGTTTTACGCGCGACAGGTCCTACGAGCAGTACTTC. Amino acid sequence: CASGFTRDRSYEQYF. V gene TRBV12-5 combines with J gene TRBJ2-7; D is possibly TRBD1 (6 bases). The CDR3 totals 15 residues. The germline V and J ends were trimmed by 3 bases and 1 base, with 13 bases remaining between them. CDR1 and CDR2 (germline): LGHNT, FRNRAP.

This chain uses TRBV5-1 with TRBJ1-4; the match to TRBD1 covers 9 bases. J was trimmed by 7 bases and V by 0 bases; bases with no gene match: 1. This CDR3 contains 14 residues. Germline values: CDR1 SGHRS, CDR2 YFSETQ. CDR3 region: CASSLGTGAEKLFF. In nucleotides, the CDR3 is TGCGCCAGCAGCTTGGGGACAGGGGCTGAAAAACTGTTTTTT.

V is TRBV5-6 and J is TRBJ1-6, with 8 bases matching TRBD1. Germline V gene sequence: CDR1 SGHDT, CDR2 YYEEEE. V lost 4 bases to trimming and J lost 7 bases; unmatched junction nucleotides: 10. This CDR3 contains 16 residues. In nucleotides, the CDR3 is TGTGCCAGCAGCCTTATACCGACAGGGGTGAATTCACCCCTCCACTTT. As protein: CASSLIPTGVNSPLHF.

The J gene is TRBJ2-2, the V gene TRBV27, with 9 positions matching TRBD1. The CDR3 spans 15 residues. With V trimmed by 2 bases and J by 5 bases, 3 bases remained unmatched. Germline V lookup: CDR1 MNHEY, CDR2 SMNVEV (reference sequence). The CDR3 is CASSLRDRVTGELFF. In nucleotides, the CDR3 is TGTGCCAGCAGTTTAAGGGACAGGGTTACCGGGGAGCTGTTTTTT.